This TCR beta chain is from a study of T-cell memory formation after mild COVID-19. In germline, CDR1 is LGHNA, CDR2 YSLEER. Trimming took off 3 bases at V and 5 bases at J, with 9 bases between the two ends. The CDR3 has 13 residues. Broader study findings: Second-wave clones with a day 37 peak had unconfirmed SARS-CoV-2 specificity. CD4+ contracting clones lay mainly in CM and EM, CD8+ ones in EMRA. The study detected some responding clones in pre-infection memory, suggesting cross-reactive memory joined. CD4/CD8 balance characterized clones contracting day 15 to 85, and CD4+ skew characterized later expanders.

This clonotype has ten or more counts. Its target is unknown. TCRdb re-derived calls from the 5' RACE reads in MiXCR, one entry per CDR3 protein. The table lists roughly 35,000 distinct CDR3 sequences, 21% of them singletons. The chain couples TRBV4-3 to TRBJ2-3, with D maybe TRBD1 (6 bases). The clonotype originates from an adult who had mild COVID-19 (a few samples of this study predate the infection). Cell type and time point are not known. Source material: PBMCs or a T cell subset sorted from them (not recorded which). The CDR3 protein is CASSHGQIDTQYF. In DNA form, the CDR3 reads TGCGCCAGCAGCCACGGACAGATAGATACGCAGTATTTT.